The sequence of this T cell receptor beta chain was determined in a study of cytomegalovirus exposure and HLA in healthy donors. Study-wide findings and caveats: Association of a missense DCLRE1C variant with TCR beta V- and J-gene trimming was reported in a later analysis. Listed as cytomegalovirus-associated were 150 to 200 TCR beta chains.

This CDR3 spans 16 amino acids. V shed 5 bases, J shed 0 bases, and the junction held 8 bases outside the gene matches. Germline V gives CDR1 SGHRS, CDR2 YFSETQ. The primer mix had 60 Vbeta and 13 Jbeta primers. Clones were read by immunoSEQ multiplex PCR, and TCRdb kept only the in-frame ones, dropping some. The table records fewer than 85,000 clones, about 79% of them present only once. In its sample, this clone was seen a few times. Antigen unknown. Sequences were obtained from PBMCs. This chain links TRBV5-1 with TRBJ2-7, with 10 bases lining up with TRBD2. The clonotype comes from a man younger than 30 in good health and CMV-seropositive. DNA for the CDR3: TGCGCCAGCAGAAGGACTAGCGGTATTAGCTCCTACGAGCAGTACTTC. This codes for CASRRTSGISSYEQYF.